Presented here are 23 T cell receptor beta chains from one specimen sequenced in a study of T cell responses to AZD1222 COVID-19 vaccine. The protocol was immunoSEQ multiplex PCR, while the TCRdb copy is restricted to in-frame clones and leaves out a portion. The sample holds 120,000 or so clones, 92% seen once. The material sequenced was peripheral blood, taken 28 days after the second AZD1222 dose. The receptor set was obtained from an adult who received the AZD1222 COVID-19 vaccine.

V gene TRBV19 combines with J gene TRBJ1-5; D might be TRBD1 (6 bases). CDR3 length: 15 amino acids. V was clipped by 3 bases and J by 5 bases, with 14 bases between them. Germline V lookup: CDR1 LNHDA, CDR2 SQIVND (reference sequence). The CDR3 DNA sequence: TGTGCCAGTAGTATCCCTAGACAGGTAGATCAGCCCCAGCATTTT. This gives the protein CASSIPRQVDQPQHF.

The chain has TRBV28 and TRBJ1-5; D is unresolved. The germline V gene encodes CDR1 MDHEN and CDR2 SYDVKM. The CDR3 is made up of 16 amino acids. The ends were cut back, 3 bases at V and 3 bases at J, with 15 bases in the middle. The CDR3 here is CASSFYYRTINQPQHF. The CDR3 nucleotides are TGTGCCAGCAGTTTTTATTACCGCACCATCAATCAGCCCCAGCATTTT.

The CDR3 nucleotides read TGTGCCAGCAGCTTAGTCGACAGAAACACTGAAGCTTTCTTT. Translating gives CASSLVDRNTEAFF. V and J are TRBV7-8 and TRBJ1-1; possibly TRBD1 for D (5 bases). The V end was cut by 1 base, the J end by 2 bases, with 8 bases between. Looked up from germline, CDR1 is SGHVS and CDR2 is FQNEAQ. CDR3 size: 14 residues.

CDR3 in DNA: TGTGCCAGCAGTGAATTTCCAGGCTCGAGGAACACTGAAGCTTTCTTT. Protein sequence: CASSEFPGSRNTEAFF. The chain uses TRBV25-1 and TRBJ1-1; D not resolved. V was trimmed by 1 base and J by 1 base, leaving 13 bases between them. CDR1 and CDR2 (germline): MGHDK, SYGVNS. The CDR3 sequence is 16 residues long.

The chain joins TRBV27 to TRBJ2-3; no firm D call. V lost 10 bases and J lost 0, with 14 bases in between. This CDR3 is built from 14 residues. In germline, CDR1 is MNHEY, CDR2 SMNVEV (reference sequence). Here the CDR3 DNA reads TGTGCCACAACGGGTTTCCCTAGCACAGATACGCAGTATTTT. Translation gives CATTGFPSTDTQYF.

The chain couples TRBV5-1 to TRBJ2-7; D perhaps matches TRBD1 (6 bases). CDR3 length: 14 residues. V was clipped by 4 bases and J by 2 bases, with 13 bases between them. CDR1 and CDR2 from the germline V gene are SGHRS and YFSETQ. The CDR3 DNA is TGCGCCAGCAGCACTGGGGACATTCCCTACGAGCAGTACTTC. Translation gives CASSTGDIPYEQYF.

V usage is TRBV6-5 and J usage is TRBJ1-1; D ambiguous. Germline loops: CDR1 MNHEY, CDR2 SVGAGI. Trimming removed 0 bases from V and 3 bases from J, with 5 bases in between. This CDR3 is built from 13 residues. CDR3 loop: CASSYSTHTEAFF. The CDR3 coding sequence is TGTGCCAGCAGTTACTCGACTCACACTGAAGCTTTCTTT.

V and J are TRBV3-1 (or the pseudogene TRBV3-2) and TRBJ2-1; TRBD1 might be the D (5 bases). Trimming stripped 2 bases from V and 7 bases from J, with 12 bases between. The CDR3 is made up of 14 amino acids. Per the germline V gene, CDR1 is LGHDT and CDR2 is YNNKEL (reference sequence). The CDR3 coding sequence is TGTGCCAGCAGCCAATTAGGGGCAGGGAATGAGCAGTTCTTC. Translation gives CASSQLGAGNEQFF.

The chain is built from TRBV27 and TRBJ2-7, with unresolved D. Deletions cut 7 bases from V and 2 bases from J, with 15 bases between. The CDR3 is 14 residues long. Germline-derived CDR1 and CDR2 are MNHEY and SMNVEV (reference sequence). CDR3 nucleotide sequence: TGTGCCAGCAACCCAGGCTTCGGAACCTACGAGCAGTACTTC. Translating gives CASNPGFGTYEQYF.

The V call is TRBV7-6, the J call TRBJ2-1; 8 nucleotides match TRBD2. The CDR3 contains 16 residues. Germline loops: CDR1 SGHVS, CDR2 FNYEAQ. V dropped 4 bases and J dropped 6; count of bases not matched to a gene: 11. This CDR3 is CASSSESGGPRNEQFF. The DNA for the CDR3 is TGTGCCAGCAGCTCCGAGAGCGGGGGCCCCCGCAATGAGCAGTTCTTC.

The J gene is TRBJ2-2, the V gene TRBV11-3, with a weak D call TRBD1 (5 bases). The ends were cut back, 4 bases at V and 4 bases at J, with 10 bases in the middle. Germline values: CDR1 SGHNT, CDR2 YENEEA. The CDR3 is made up of 14 amino acids. CDR3 region: CASSSGHSTGELFF. CDR3 nucleotide sequence: TGTGCCAGCAGCTCCGGACACAGCACCGGGGAGCTGTTTTTT.

This chain connects TRBV28 to TRBJ1-6; D remains unclear. Germline assignment: CDR1 MDHEN and CDR2 SYDVKM. The CDR3 length is 14 residues. V was clipped by 7 bases and J by 4 bases, with 11 bases between them. This chain's CDR3 is CASTQTKYNSPLHF. CDR3 coding DNA: TGTGCCAGCACCCAGACAAAATATAATTCACCCCTCCACTTT.

The CDR3 here is CASSLRVTTDTQYF. CDR3 coding DNA: TGTGCCAGCAGCCTTCGGGTAACAACAGATACGCAGTATTTT. The rearrangement joins TRBV11-2 to TRBJ2-3; D gene unclear. Germline V gene sequence: CDR1 SGHAT, CDR2 FQNNGV. V gave up 5 bases and J gave up 3 bases, with 12 bases separating them. The CDR3 sequence is 14 residues long.

The J gene is TRBJ1-1, the V gene TRBV5-4; 9 bases align to TRBD1. Per germline, CDR1 SGHNT and CDR2 YYREEE (reference sequence). The junction had 9 bases not matched to a gene; V was cut back by 4 bases and J by 5 bases. The CDR3 extends over 15 amino acids. The CDR3 here is CASSPPGQGGTEAFF. In nucleotides, the CDR3 is TGTGCCAGCAGCCCCCCGGGACAGGGTGGGACTGAAGCTTTCTTT.

This chain links TRBV6-1 with TRBJ1-1; D uncertain. Trimming shortened V by 3 bases and J by 7 bases, and 6 bases separated the two germline ends. CDR3 length equals 11 residues. The germline V gene encodes CDR1 MNHNS and CDR2 SASEGT. CDR3 residues: CASSDVDEAFF. The CDR3 DNA reads as TGTGCCAGCAGTGACGTCGATGAAGCTTTCTTT.

V gene TRBV7-2 combines with J gene TRBJ2-5; D could derive from TRBD1 or TRBD2 (5 bases each). The CDR3 is 16 amino acids. The V end was cut by 1 base, the J end by 0 bases, with 12 bases between. Germline lookup yields CDR1 SGHTA and CDR2 FQGNSA. CDR3 nucleotides: TGTGCCAGCAGCTTAGGGTGGGACGTGTACCAAGAGACCCAGTACTTC. It specifies CASSLGWDVYQETQYF.

Written as DNA, the CDR3 is TGCAGCGTTGAATCGCACAGACACTACAATGAGCAGTTCTTC. Protein sequence: CSVESHRHYNEQFF. J is TRBJ2-1 and V is TRBV29-1; D is uncertain. The CDR3 is 14 residues long. Per the germline V gene, CDR1 is SQVTM and CDR2 is ANQGSEA. Trimming left V 2 bases short and J 3 bases short, with 11 bases between.

The genes are TRBV3-1 (or the pseudogene TRBV3-2) and TRBJ1-4, with D perhaps matching TRBD1 (6 bases). This CDR3 spans 16 amino acids. Germline V CDR1 and CDR2: LGHDT, YNNKEL (reference sequence). The germline V and J ends were trimmed by 3 bases and 8 bases, with 19 bases remaining between them. The CDR3 DNA is TGTGCCAGCAGCCAGACCCCCTTAGCGGACAGAGAAAAACTGTTTTTT. It codes for CASSQTPLADREKLFF.

The chain uses TRBV11-2 and TRBJ1-1; TRBD1 might be the D (6 bases). This CDR3 contains 14 residues. Germline V gene lookup returns CDR1 SGHAT and CDR2 FQNNGV. V was cut by 2 bases and J by 5 bases, with 12 bases left in between. The CDR3 spells CASSLWGAGTEAFF. In DNA form, the CDR3 reads TGTGCCAGCAGCTTATGGGGGGCCGGGACTGAAGCTTTCTTT. Filled out from reference TRBV11-2 and TRBJ1-1, the complete variable domain reads EAGVAQSPRYKIIEKRQSVAFWCNPISGHATLYWYQQILGQGPKLLIQFQNNGVVDDSQLPKDRFSAERLKGVDSTLKIQPAKLEDSAVYLCASSLWGAGTEAFFGQGTRLTVV.

The V and J genes are TRBV2 and TRBJ1-1, with no clear D. The CDR3 runs to 13 residues. Per germline, CDR1 SNHLY and CDR2 FYNNEI. Trimming shortened V by 4 bases and J by 2 bases, and 8 bases separated the two germline ends. The CDR3 sequence is CASSGSTNTEAFF. In DNA form, the CDR3 reads TGTGCCAGCAGTGGTAGCACTAACACTGAAGCTTTCTTT.

A note on this clone: This same CDR3 is encoded by further DNA sequences in the sample. The chain has TRBV2 and TRBJ1-1, with 7 bases lining up with TRBD1. Trimming at V came to 5 bases and at J to 2 bases, leaving 2 bases not matched to a gene. Per the germline V gene, CDR1 is SNHLY and CDR2 is FYNNEI. CDR3 size: 13 residues. CDR3 protein: CASSRQGNTEAFF. The CDR3, as DNA: TGTGCCAGCAGTAGACAGGGCAACACTGAAGCTTTCTTT. Looking up the rest from reference TRBV2 and TRBJ1-1 gives the full variable domain: EPEVTQTPSHQVTQMGQEVILRCVPISNHLYFYWYRQILGQKVEFLVSFYNNEISEKSEIFDDQFSVERPDGSNFTLKIRSTKLEDSAMYFCASSRQGNTEAFFGQGTRLTVV.

The J gene is TRBJ2-7, the V gene TRBV19; 7 bases are a match to TRBD1. J gave up 1 base and V 10 bases, and 7 bases lay outside the gene matches. The CDR3 spans 13 residues. Germline V gene data show CDR1 as LNHDA and CDR2 as SQIVND (reference sequence). The CDR3 here is CATTTGASYEQYF. CDR3 bases: TGTGCCACCACCACAGGGGCTTCCTACGAGCAGTACTTC.

V and J are TRBV5-6 and TRBJ2-1; the match to TRBD1 covers 11 bases. The V and J ends lost 7 bases and 8 bases, in that order; junction bases with no gene match: 5. CDR3 size: 13 residues. Germline-derived CDR1 and CDR2 are SGHDT and YYEEEE. The CDR3 protein is CASFRTGGYEQFF. In DNA form, the CDR3 reads TGTGCCAGCTTCAGGACAGGGGGCTATGAGCAGTTCTTC. Filled out from reference TRBV5-6 and TRBJ2-1, the complete variable domain reads DAGVTQSPTHLIKTRGQQVTLRCSPKSGHDTVSWYQQALGQGPQFIFQYYEEEERQRGNFPDRFSGHQFPNYSSELNVNALLLGDSALYLCASFRTGGYEQFFGPGTRLTVL.